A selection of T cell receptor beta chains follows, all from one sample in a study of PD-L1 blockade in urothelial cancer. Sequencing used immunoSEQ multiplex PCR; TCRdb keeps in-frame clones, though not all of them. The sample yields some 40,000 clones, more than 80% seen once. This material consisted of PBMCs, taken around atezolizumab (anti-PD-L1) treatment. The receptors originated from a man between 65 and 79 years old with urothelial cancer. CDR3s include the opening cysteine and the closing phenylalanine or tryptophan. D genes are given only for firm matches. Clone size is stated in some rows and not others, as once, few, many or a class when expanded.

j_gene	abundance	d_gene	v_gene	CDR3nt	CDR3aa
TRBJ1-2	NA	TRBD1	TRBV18	TGTGCCAGCTCAGTCGGGACAGAATATGGCTACACCTTC	CASSVGTEYGYTF
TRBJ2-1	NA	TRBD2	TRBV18	TGTGCCAGCTTTCACCAGTCTACTAGCGGGAGGGCCTTCGGAGCGGAGTTCTTC	CASFHQSTSGRAFGAEFF
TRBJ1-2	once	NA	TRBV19	TGTGCCAGTAGTATGAGGCAGGGTGACGGCTACACCTTC	CASSMRQGDGYTF
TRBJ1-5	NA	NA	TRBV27	TGTGCCAGCAGTCCGGGGTTTGGCGATCAGCCCCAGCATTTT	CASSPGFGDQPQHF
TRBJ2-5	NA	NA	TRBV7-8	TGTGCCAGCAGCCTAGGCTTTACGGACCAAGAGACCCAGTACTTC	CASSLGFTDQETQYF
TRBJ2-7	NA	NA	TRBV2	TGTGCCAGCAGTGAAGCTGGAACGGCTAGCTCCTACGAGCAGTACTTC	CASSEAGTASSYEQYF
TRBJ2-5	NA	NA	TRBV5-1	TGCGCCAGCAGCTCGGCGACGGGCCAAGAGACCCAGTACTTC	CASSSATGQETQYF
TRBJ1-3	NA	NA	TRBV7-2	TGTGCCAGCAGCTTAGTCCTCGGGAACTCTGGAAACACCATATATTTT	CASSLVLGNSGNTIYF
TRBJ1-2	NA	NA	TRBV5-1	TGCGCCAGCAGCTTGGAACGGAACTATGGCTACACCTTC	CASSLERNYGYTF
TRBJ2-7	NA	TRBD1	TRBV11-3	TGTGCCAGCAGCTTCTCGGGGACAACCCGGGGACAGGGGCTCTACGAGCAGTACTTC	CASSFSGTTRGQGLYEQYF
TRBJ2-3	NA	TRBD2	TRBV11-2	TGTGCCAGCAGCTCGTCCCCCGGGACTAGCGGGAGTAACACAGATACGCAGTATTTT	CASSSSPGTSGSNTDTQYF
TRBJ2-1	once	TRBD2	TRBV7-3	TGTGCCAGCAGCTTAACGAGCGGGGGCTTCTCCTACAATGAGCAGTTCTTC	CASSLTSGGFSYNEQFF
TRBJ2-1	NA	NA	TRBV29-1	TGCAGCGTTGGGAGGGTCAATGAGCAGTTCTTC	CSVGRVNEQFF
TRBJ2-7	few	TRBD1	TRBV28	TGTGCCAGCAGACCTCAGGGGGCGGCCTACGAGCAGTACTTC	CASRPQGAAYEQYF
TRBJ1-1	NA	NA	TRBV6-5	TGTGCCAGCAGTTACTCGATGTACTCGAACACTGAAGCTTTCTTT	CASSYSMYSNTEAFF
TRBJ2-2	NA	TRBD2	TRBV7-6	TGTGCCAGCAGCTCCACTGAAGCGGGACCCGGGGAGCTGTTTTTT	CASSSTEAGPGELFF
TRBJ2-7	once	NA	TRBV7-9	TGTGCCAGCAGCTCGAGAGCGGTCGGATACGAGCAGTACTTC	CASSSRAVGYEQYF
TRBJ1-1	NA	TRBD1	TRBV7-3	TGTGCCAGCAGCCCAGGGGGCCCCACTGAAGCTTTCTTT	CASSPGGPTEAFF
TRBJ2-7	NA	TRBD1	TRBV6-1	TGTGCCAGCAGTGAAGTTTCAGGGGGCCCCTACGAGCAGTACTTC	CASSEVSGGPYEQYF
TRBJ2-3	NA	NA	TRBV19	TGTGCCAGTGGGGCGGGGGCGGCAGATACGCAGTATTTT	CASGAGAADTQYF